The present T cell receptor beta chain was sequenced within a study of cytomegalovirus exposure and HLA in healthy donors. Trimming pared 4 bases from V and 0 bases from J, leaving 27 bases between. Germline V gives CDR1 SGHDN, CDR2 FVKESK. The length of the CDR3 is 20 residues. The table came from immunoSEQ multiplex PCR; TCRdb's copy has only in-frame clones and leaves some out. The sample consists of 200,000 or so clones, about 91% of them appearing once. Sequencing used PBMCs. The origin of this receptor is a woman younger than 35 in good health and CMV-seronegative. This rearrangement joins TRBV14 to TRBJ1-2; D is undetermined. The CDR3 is CASSPEAFVGSYLSNYGYTF. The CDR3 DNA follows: TGTGCCAGCAGCCCCGAAGCCTTCGTCGGGTCCTACCTTTCTAACTATGGCTACACCTTC.